This TCR beta chain came from a study of T cell repertoires in cytomegalovirus infection. Study background: It was the public TCR beta signatures that indicated both CMV infection and matching HLA type. Study-wide points: Using cumulative public TCR beta family frequency, the authors identified those who carried CMV together with the relevant HLA.

Germline V CDR1 and CDR2: SGHTA, FQGNSA. This CDR3 comprises 15 residues. The V end lost 2 bases, the J end lost 4 bases, and 12 bases lay between the germline ends. Ten or more counts support this clonotype. Its antigen is unknown. Each CDR3 protein is one row after TCRdb ran MiXCR on the reads. Of more than 250,000 distinct CDR3 sequences in the sample, roughly 13% are singletons; the top ten hold 8.5% to 10%. Source material: PBMCs. This TCR was sampled from a human donor in good health (CMV status not recorded). Some clones in this sample may be carry-over from other donors' samples. The chain has TRBV7-2 and TRBJ1-3, with D maybe TRBD1 (6 bases). In nucleotides, the CDR3 is TGTGCCAGCAGCTTAAGGGGGGTCAACGGAAACACCATATATTTT. This codes for CASSLRGVNGNTIYF.